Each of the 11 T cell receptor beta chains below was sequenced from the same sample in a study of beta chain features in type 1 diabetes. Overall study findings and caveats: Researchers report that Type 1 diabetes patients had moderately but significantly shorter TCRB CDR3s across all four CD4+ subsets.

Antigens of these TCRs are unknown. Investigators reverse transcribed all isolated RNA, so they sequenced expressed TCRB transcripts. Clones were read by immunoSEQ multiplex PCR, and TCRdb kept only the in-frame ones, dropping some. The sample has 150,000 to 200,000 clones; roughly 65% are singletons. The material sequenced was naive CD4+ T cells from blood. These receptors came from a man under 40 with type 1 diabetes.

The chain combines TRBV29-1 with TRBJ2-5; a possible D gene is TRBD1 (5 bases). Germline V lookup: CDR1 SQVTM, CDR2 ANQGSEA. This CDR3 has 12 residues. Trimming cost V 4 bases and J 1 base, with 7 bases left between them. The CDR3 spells CSVVQAQETQYF. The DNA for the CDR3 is TGCAGCGTTGTACAGGCCCAAGAGACCCAGTACTTC. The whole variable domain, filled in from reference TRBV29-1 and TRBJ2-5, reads SAVISQKPSRDICQRGTSLTIQCQVDSQVTMMFWYRQQPGQSLTLIATANQGSEATYESGFVIDKFPISRPNLTFSTLTVSNMSPEDSSIYLCSVVQAQETQYFGPGTRLLVL.

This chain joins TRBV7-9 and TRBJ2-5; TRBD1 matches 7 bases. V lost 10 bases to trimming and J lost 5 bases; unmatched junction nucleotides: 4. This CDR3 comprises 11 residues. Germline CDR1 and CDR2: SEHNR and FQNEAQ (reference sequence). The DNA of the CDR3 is TGTGCCATCAGAGGGGGCGAGACCCAGTACTTC. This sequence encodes CAIRGGETQYF.

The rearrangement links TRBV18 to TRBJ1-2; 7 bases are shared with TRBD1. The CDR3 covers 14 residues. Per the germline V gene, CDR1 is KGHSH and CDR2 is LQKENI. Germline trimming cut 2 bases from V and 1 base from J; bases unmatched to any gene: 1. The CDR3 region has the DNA TGTGCCAGCTCACCAAGGGGGCTTAACTATGGCTACACCTTC. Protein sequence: CASSPRGLNYGYTF.

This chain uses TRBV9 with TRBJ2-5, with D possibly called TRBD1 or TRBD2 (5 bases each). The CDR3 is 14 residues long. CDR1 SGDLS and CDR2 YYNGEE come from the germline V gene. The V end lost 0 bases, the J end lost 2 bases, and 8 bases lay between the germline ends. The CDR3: CASSVGGYQETQYF. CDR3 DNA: TGTGCCAGCAGCGTAGGGGGGTATCAAGAGACCCAGTACTTC.

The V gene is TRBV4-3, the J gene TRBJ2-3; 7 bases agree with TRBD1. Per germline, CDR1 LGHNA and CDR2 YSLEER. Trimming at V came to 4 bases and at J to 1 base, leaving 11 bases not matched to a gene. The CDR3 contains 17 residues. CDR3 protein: CASSRELKGARTDTQYF. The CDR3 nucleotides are TGCGCCAGCAGCCGAGAGCTTAAGGGGGCCCGCACAGATACGCAGTATTTT.

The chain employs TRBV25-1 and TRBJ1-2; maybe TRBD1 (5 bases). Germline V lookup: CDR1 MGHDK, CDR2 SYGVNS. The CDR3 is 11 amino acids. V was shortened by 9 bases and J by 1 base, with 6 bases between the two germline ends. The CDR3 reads CASDSNYGYTF. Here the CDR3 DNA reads TGTGCCAGTGACAGTAACTATGGCTACACCTTC.

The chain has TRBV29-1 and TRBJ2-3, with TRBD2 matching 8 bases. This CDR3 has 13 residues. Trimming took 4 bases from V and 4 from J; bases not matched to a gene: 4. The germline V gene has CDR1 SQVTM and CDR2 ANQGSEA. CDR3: CSVGRGAADTQYF. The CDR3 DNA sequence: TGCAGCGTTGGGCGGGGGGCGGCAGATACGCAGTATTTT.

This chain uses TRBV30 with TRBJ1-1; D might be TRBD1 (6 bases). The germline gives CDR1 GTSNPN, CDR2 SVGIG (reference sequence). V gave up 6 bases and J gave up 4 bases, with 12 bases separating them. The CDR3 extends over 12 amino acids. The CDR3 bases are TGTGCCTGTGGGGGCTCCGGCACTGAAGCTTTCTTT. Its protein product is CACGGSGTEAFF.

CDR3 DNA sequence: TGTGCCAGCTCACCGCTGACTTCTCTCTCAGATACGCAGTATTTT. It yields the protein CASSPLTSLSDTQYF. This chain joins TRBV18 and TRBJ2-3; no clear D gene. V lost 3 bases to trimming and J lost 4 bases, with 14 bases between them. The germline V gene has CDR1 KGHSH and CDR2 LQKENI. The length of the CDR3 is 15 residues. Supplemented by reference TRBV18 and TRBJ2-3, the full variable domain reads NAGVMQNPRHLVRRRGQEARLRCSPMKGHSHVYWYRQLPEEGLKFMVYLQKENIIDESGMPKERFSAEFPKEGPSILRIQQVVRGDSAAYFCASSPLTSLSDTQYFGPGTRLTVL.

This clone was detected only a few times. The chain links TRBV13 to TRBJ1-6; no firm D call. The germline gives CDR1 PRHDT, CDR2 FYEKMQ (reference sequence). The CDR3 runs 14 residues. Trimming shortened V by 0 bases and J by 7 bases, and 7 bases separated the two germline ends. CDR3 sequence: CASSLGRGNSPLHF. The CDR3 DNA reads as TGTGCCAGCAGCTTAGGCCGAGGGAATTCACCCCTCCACTTT.

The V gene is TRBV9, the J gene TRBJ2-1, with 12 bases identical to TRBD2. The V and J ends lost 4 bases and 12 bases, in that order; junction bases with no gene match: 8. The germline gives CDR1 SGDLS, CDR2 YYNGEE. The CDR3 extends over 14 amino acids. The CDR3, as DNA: TGTGCCAGCAGCTTGCGACTAGCGGGGGATGGGCAGTTCTTC. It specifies CASSLRLAGDGQFF.